This T cell receptor (beta chain) originates from a study of early T cells in non-severe SARS-CoV-2 infection. TCRdb recomputed calls from the 5' RACE reads with MiXCR, one row per CDR3 protein. The sample has roughly 120,000 distinct CDR3 sequences, 14% to 15% seen once. The CDR3 has 14 amino acids. Trimming removed 6 bases from V and 6 bases from J; junction bases left unmatched: 7. The sequence derives from an adult who was a healthcare worker with PCR-confirmed SARS-CoV-2 infection or an uninfected control (not recorded which). The sequenced material came from whole blood. V usage is TRBV12-3 or TRBV12-4 and J usage is TRBJ2-7, with TRBD1 identical over 11 bases. The CDR3 DNA follows: TGTGCCAGCAGCAAGGACAGGGGGCCCTTCGAGCAGTACTTC. It is translated as CASSKDRGPFEQYF.